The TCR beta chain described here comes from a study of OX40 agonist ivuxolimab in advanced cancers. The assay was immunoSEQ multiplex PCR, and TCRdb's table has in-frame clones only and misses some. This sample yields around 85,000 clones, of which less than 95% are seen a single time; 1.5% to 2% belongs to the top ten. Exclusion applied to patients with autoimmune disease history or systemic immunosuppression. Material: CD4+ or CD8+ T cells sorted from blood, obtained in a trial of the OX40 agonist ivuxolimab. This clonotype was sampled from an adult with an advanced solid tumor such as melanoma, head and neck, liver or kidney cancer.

The CDR3 coding sequence is TGTGCCAGCAGTCCCCAGGGGCACGGCACAGATACGCAGTATTTT. This sequence encodes CASSPQGHGTDTQYF. The chain joins TRBV6-1 to TRBJ2-3; D may be TRBD1 (6 bases). V was clipped by 5 bases and J by 1 base, with 13 bases between them. CDR3 size: 15 residues. Germline loops: CDR1 MNHNS, CDR2 SASEGT.